The clone carrying this T cell receptor beta chain was recorded a few times. The antigen remains undetermined. This specimen belongs to a study of a mutant IDH1 vaccine in newly diagnosed glioma. Across the study: The earlier regimen, radiotherapy, temozolomide, or both, was most often both.

Data came from immunoSEQ multiplex PCR; TCRdb stores just in-frame clones and leaves some out. The top ten clones hold 0.5% to 0.65% of a sample with 110,000 or so clones, roughly 88% of them seen once. The CDR3 spans 15 residues. CDR1 is MNHNS and CDR2 is SASEGT in the germline V gene. With 5 bases clipped from V and 7 bases from J, the junction kept 11 bases outside the gene matches. Specified time point: week 11, during vaccination. Alongside topical imiquimod, each dose of vaccine comprised 300 ug of mutant IDH1 20-mer peptide. This receptor was obtained from a woman aged 45-65 years with glioma. This specimen consisted of PBMCs, obtained from a glioma patient whose treatment included an IDH1 peptide vaccine. The chain couples TRBV6-1 to TRBJ1-3; 7 bases match TRBD1. DNA of the CDR3: TGTGCCAGCAGTCCCCGGGACAGCAGAGGGAACACCATATATTTT. Translating gives CASSPRDSRGNTIYF.